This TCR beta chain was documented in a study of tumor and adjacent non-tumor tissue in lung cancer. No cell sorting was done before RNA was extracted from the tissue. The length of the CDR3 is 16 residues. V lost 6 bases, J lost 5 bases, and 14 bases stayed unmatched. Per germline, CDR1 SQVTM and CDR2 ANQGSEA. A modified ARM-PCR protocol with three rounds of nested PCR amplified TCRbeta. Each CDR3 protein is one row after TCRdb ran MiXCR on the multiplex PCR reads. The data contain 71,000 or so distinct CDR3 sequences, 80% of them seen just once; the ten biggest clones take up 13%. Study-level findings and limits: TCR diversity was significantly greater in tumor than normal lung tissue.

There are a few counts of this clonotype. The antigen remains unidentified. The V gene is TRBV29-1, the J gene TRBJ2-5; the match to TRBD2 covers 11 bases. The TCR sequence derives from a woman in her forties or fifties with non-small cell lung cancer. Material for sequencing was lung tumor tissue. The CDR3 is CSVAANSGRVVETQYF. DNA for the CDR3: TGCAGCGTCGCGGCCAATAGCGGGAGGGTTGTGGAGACCCAGTACTTC.